The 5 T cell receptor beta chains below were found in one sample sequenced in a study of cytomegalovirus exposure and HLA in healthy donors. A multiplex PCR was run with 60 Vbeta primers and 13 Jbeta primers. Generated by immunoSEQ multiplex PCR, the TCRdb table keeps only in-frame clones and is missing some. The sample yields over 85,000 clones, around 77% seen once. Sequenced material: PBMCs. The source of these receptors is a female donor in good health and CMV-seronegative.

This sequence joins TRBV12-1 and TRBJ2-1; the table's D call, TRBD2, has no DNA check behind it. TRBV12-1 is deemed a pseudogene. CDR3 length equals 17 residues. The CDR3 region is CASSFGGRAGSYNEQFF. The CDR3 nucleotides are TGTGCCAGCAGCTTTGGAGGACGCGCGGGGTCCTACAATGAGCAGTTCTTC.

This clone was detected once. The chain couples TRBV11-2 to TRBJ2-2; unclear D gene. The CDR3 loop spans 13 amino acids. Per germline, CDR1 SGHAT and CDR2 FQNNGV. The V end was cut by 6 bases, the J end by 4 bases, with 9 bases between. CDR3 protein: CASRTVATGELFF. CDR3 DNA: TGTGCCAGCAGAACAGTGGCCACCGGGGAGCTGTTTTTT.

The rearrangement uses TRBV21-1 and TRBJ1-2; no DNA check was done on the table's D call, TRBD1. TRBV21-1 is termed a pseudogene. CDR3 length: 16 residues. The CDR3 DNA is TGTGCCAGCAGCCTCCGAACACAGGGAATTAACTATGGCTACACCTTC. As protein: CASSLRTQGINYGYTF.

J is TRBJ2-2 and V is TRBV5-1, with TRBD2 matching over 8 bases. The CDR3 spans 18 residues. Looked up from germline, CDR1 is SGHRS and CDR2 is YFSETQ. Trimming at V came to 3 bases and at J to 0 bases, leaving 10 bases not matched to a gene. The CDR3 is CASSYPRGGGTNTGELFF. CDR3 bases: TGCGCCAGCAGCTACCCTCGGGGCGGGGGGACGAACACCGGGGAGCTGTTTTTT.

The rearrangement uses TRBV4-1 and TRBJ1-5; 7 nucleotides match TRBD1. CDR3 length: 19 residues. The trim removed 4 bases at V and 1 base at J, leaving 16 bases unmatched. CDR1 is MGHRA and CDR2 is YSYEKL in the germline V gene. The CDR3: CASSRSPLTGVKSNQPQHF. The CDR3 DNA reads TGCGCCAGCAGCCGCTCTCCCTTAACAGGGGTAAAGAGCAATCAGCCCCAGCATTTT.